This T cell receptor (beta chain) comes out of a study of T cells after yellow fever vaccination. Study details: In the case of low-cell-number fractions, SMART-Seq v4 Ultra Low Input was used for preparation.

One entry per CDR3 protein results from TCRdb running MiXCR on the 5' RACE reads. The data hold around 310,000 distinct CDR3 sequences, with 8.7% observed a single time. The sample holds a few counts of this clonotype. Germline V gene data show CDR1 as SGHRS and CDR2 as YFSETQ. This CDR3 is 14 amino acids long. The V segment lost 0 bases and the J segment 7 bases; nucleotides outside the gene matches: 5. The specimen comprised PBMCs, sampled on the day of the first yellow fever vaccination. The receptor was isolated from a man between 18 and 29 years old who received the YFV17D yellow fever vaccine. The V gene is TRBV5-1, the J gene TRBJ2-7; 9 bases are a match to TRBD1. The CDR3 spells CASSLGQGGREQYV. CDR3 bases: TGCGCCAGCAGCTTGGGACAGGGGGGAAGGGAGCAGTACGTC.